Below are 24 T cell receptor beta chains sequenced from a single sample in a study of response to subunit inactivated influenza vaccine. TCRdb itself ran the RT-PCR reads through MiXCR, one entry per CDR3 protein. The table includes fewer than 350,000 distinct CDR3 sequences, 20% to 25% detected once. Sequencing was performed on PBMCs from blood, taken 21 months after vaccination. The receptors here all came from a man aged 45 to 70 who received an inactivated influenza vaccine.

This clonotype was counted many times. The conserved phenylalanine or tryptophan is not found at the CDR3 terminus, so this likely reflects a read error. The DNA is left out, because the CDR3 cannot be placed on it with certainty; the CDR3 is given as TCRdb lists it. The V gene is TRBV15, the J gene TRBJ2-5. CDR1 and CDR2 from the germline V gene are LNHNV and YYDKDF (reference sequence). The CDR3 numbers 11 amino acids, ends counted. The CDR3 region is CATKTGPKWQL.

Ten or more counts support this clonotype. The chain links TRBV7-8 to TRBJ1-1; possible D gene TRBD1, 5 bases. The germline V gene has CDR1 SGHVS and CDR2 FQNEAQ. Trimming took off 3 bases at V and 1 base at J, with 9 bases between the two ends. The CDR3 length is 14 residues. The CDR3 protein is CASSFADRNTEAFF. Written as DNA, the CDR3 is TGTGCCAGCAGCTTCGCCGACAGGAACACTGAAGCTTTCTTT.

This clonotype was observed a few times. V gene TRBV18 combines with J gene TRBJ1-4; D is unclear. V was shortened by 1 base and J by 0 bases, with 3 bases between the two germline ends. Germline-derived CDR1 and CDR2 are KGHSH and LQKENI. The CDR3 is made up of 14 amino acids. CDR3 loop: CASSPRPTNEKLFF. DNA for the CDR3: TGTGCCAGCTCACCACGGCCAACTAATGAAAAACTGTTTTTT.

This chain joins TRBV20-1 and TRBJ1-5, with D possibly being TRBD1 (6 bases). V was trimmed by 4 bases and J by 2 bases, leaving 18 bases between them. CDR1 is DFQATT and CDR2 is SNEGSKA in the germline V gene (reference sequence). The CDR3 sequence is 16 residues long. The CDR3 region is CSATVGGRLGNQPQHF. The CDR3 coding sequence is TGCAGTGCTACCGTCGGGGGGCGCCTTGGCAATCAGCCCCAGCATTTT.

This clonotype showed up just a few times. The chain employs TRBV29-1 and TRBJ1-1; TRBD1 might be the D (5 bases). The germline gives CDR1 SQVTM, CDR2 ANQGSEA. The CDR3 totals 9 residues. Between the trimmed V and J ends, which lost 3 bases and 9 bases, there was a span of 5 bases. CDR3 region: CSVEGQAFF. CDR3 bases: TGCAGCGTTGAGGGACAAGCTTTCTTT.

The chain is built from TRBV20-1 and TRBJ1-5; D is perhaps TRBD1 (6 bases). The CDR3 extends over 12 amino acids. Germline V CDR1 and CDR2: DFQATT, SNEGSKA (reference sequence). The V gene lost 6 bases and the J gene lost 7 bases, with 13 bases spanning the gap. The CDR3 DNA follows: TGCAGTGCCCGGACAGTTACCCAGCCCCAGCATTTT. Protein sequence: CSARTVTQPQHF.

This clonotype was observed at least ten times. CDR3 DNA sequence: TGTGCCAGCAGCCCCTCTGGGGGCGGGAGGAGCAATCAGCCCCAGCATTTT. Its protein is CASSPSGGGRSNQPQHF. The chain has TRBV7-8 and TRBJ1-5, with a possible D match to TRBD1 (6 bases). Germline values: CDR1 SGHVS, CDR2 FQNEAQ. The CDR3 sequence is 17 residues long. Trimming took 5 bases from V and 1 from J, leaving 18 bases between them.

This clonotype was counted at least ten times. This chain's CDR3 is CASSLGQGRGYTF. CDR3 DNA: TGTGCCAGCAGCCTGGGACAGGGTCGTGGCTACACCTTC. V usage is TRBV7-2 and J usage is TRBJ1-2; 9 bases are shared with TRBD1. J gave up 7 bases and V 5 bases, and 5 bases lay outside the gene matches. The CDR3 spans 13 residues. CDR1 and CDR2 (germline): SGHTA, FQGNSA.

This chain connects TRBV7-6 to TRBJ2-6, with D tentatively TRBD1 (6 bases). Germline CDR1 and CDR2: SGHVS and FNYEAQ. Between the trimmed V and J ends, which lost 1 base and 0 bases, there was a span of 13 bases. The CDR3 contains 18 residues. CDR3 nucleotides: TGTGCCAGCAGCTTAGTCTCGGGACAAAGCTCTGGGGCCAACGTCCTGACTTTC. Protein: CASSLVSGQSSGANVLTF.

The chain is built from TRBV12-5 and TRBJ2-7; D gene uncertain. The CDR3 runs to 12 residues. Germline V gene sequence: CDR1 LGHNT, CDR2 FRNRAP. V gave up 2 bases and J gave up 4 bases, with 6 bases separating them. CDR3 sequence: CASGLLWYEQYF. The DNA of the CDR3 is TGTGCTAGTGGTTTGCTCTGGTACGAGCAGTACTTC.

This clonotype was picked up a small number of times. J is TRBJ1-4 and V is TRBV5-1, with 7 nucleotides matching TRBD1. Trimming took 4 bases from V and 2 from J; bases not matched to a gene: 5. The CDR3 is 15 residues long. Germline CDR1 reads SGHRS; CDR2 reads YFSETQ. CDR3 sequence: CASSRVTGTNEKLFF. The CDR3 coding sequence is TGCGCCAGCAGCAGGGTGACAGGGACTAATGAAAAACTGTTTTTT.

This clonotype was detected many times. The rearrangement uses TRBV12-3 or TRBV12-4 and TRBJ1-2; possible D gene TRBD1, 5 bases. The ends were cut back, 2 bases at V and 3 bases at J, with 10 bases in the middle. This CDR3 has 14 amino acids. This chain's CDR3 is CASSLQGFDYGYTF. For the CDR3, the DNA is TGTGCCAGCAGTTTACAGGGTTTCGACTATGGCTACACCTTC.

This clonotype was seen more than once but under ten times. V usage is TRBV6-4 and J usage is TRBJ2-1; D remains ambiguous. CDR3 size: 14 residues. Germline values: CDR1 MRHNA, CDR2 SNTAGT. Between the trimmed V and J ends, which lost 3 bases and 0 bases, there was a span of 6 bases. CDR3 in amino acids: CASSEGPSYNEQFF. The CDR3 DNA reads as TGTGCCAGCAGTGAAGGCCCCTCCTACAATGAGCAGTTCTTC.

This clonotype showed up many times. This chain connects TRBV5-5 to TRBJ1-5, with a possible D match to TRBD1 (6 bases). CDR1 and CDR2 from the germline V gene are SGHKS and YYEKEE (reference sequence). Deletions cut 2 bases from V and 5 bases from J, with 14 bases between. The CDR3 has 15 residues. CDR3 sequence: CASSLTGNGDQPQHF. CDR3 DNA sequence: TGTGCCAGCAGCTTAACAGGGAACGGGGATCAGCCCCAGCATTTT.

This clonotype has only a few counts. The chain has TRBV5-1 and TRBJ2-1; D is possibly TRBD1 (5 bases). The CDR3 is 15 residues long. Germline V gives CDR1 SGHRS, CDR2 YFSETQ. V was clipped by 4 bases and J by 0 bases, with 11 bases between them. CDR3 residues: CASSIDSFSYNEQFF. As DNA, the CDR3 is TGCGCCAGCAGCATCGACAGCTTCTCCTACAATGAGCAGTTCTTC.

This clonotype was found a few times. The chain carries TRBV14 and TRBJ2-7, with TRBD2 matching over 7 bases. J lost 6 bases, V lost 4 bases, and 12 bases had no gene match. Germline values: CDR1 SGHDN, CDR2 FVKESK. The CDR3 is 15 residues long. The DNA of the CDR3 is TGTGCCAGCAGCCCGCCGGGGCGGGAGTGGTTCGAGCAGTACTTC. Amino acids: CASSPPGREWFEQYF.

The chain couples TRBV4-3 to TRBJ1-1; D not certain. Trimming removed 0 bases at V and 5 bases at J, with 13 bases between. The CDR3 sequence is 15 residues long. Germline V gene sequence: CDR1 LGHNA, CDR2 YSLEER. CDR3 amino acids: CASSQDRPVGTEAFF. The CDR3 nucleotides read TGCGCCAGCAGCCAAGACCGGCCGGTGGGGACTGAAGCTTTCTTT.

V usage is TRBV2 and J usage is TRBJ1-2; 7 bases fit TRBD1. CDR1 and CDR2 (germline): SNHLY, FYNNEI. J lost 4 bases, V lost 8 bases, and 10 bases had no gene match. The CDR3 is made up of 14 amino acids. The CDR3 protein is CASVDGTAFYGYTF. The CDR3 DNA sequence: TGTGCCAGCGTAGACGGGACAGCTTTCTATGGCTACACCTTC.

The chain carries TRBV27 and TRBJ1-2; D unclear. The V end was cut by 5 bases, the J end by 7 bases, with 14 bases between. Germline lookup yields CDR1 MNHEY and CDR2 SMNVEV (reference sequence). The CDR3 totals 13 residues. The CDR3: CASSPVGAGGYTF. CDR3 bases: TGTGCCAGCAGTCCAGTCGGAGCGGGTGGCTACACCTTC.

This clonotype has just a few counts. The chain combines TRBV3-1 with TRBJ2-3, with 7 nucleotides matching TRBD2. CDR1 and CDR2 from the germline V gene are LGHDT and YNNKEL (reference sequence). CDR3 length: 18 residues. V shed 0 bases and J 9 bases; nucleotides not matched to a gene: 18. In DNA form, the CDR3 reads TGTGCCAGCAGCCAAGATTTGCTTGCAGCGGGGACTTTGAGGACGCAGTATTTT. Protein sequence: CASSQDLLAAGTLRTQYF.

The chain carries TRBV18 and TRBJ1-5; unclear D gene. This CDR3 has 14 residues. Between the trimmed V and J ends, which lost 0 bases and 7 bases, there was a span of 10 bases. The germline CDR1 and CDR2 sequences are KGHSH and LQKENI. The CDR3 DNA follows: TGTGCCAGCTCACCACCGTGGGATGACCAGCCCCAGCATTTT. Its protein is CASSPPWDDQPQHF.

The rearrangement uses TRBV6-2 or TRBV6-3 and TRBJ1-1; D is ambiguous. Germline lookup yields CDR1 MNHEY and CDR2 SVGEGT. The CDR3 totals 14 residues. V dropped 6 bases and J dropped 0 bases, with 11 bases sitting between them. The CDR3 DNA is TGTGCCAGCAGGGACGGTCCAATGAACACTGAAGCTTTCTTT. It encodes CASRDGPMNTEAFF.

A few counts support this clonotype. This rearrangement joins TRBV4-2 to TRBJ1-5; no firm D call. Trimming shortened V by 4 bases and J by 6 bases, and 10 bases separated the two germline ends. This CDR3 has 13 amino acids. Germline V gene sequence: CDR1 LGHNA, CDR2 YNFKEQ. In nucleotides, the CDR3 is TGTGCCAGCAGCCCCAGAAAGGCTCAGCCCCAGCATTTT. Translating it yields CASSPRKAQPQHF.

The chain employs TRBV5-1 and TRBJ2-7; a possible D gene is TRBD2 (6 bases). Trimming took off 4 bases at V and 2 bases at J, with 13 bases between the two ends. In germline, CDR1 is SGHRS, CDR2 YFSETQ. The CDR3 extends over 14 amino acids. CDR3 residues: CASSVTTSTYEQYF. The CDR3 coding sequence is TGCGCCAGCAGCGTTACGACTAGTACCTACGAGCAGTACTTC.